This is a list of T cell receptor beta chains from one sample in a study of human T cells and chemical hapten exposure. Via MiXCR, TCRdb re-called the 5' RACE reads, giving one row per CDR3 protein. The sample carries under 150,000 distinct CDR3 sequences, around a fifth recorded once. The receptors originated from a human donor in good health. The CDR3 runs from the conserved cysteine through the conserved F or W. The order of the fields is clone size, D gene, V gene, J gene, CDR3 DNA, CDR3 protein. The D gene is left open where the match is weak. Clone size is shown for a subset of rows, as once, few, many or a class of expanded clone.

-,-,TRBV7-9,TRBJ2-7,TGTGCCAGCAGCTTTCCTGGACTTTCCTACGAGCAGTACTTC,CASSFPGLSYEQYF
-,TRBD1,TRBV28,TRBJ1-4,TGTGCCAGCAGCACGGAGACAGGGAATGAAAAACTGTTTTTT,CASSTETGNEKLFF
-,TRBD1,TRBV27,TRBJ1-5,TGTGCCAGCAGTCCCCCGGGACAGATTGATCAGCCCCAGCATTTT,CASSPPGQIDQPQHF
few,-,TRBV20-1,TRBJ2-2,TGCAGTGCTAGAGGAGGTCGGGGGACAGCGAACACCGGGGAGCTGTTTTTT,CSARGGRGTANTGELFF
few,TRBD2,TRBV28,TRBJ2-7,TGTGCCAGCACCGAACGGCGCGGGGGGCAGTACTTC,CASTERRGGQYF
few,-,TRBV30,TRBJ1-2,TGTGCCTGGAGTGTACTAGAGCCTGGATACACCTTC,CAWSVLEPGYTF
many,TRBD2,TRBV6-2/TRBV6-3,TRBJ2-1,TGTGCCAGCAGTCCCCCCCGTACGGGAGGGCCCTACAATGAGCAGTTCTTC,CASSPPRTGGPYNEQFF
-,TRBD2,TRBV7-6,TRBJ2-7,TGTGCCAGCAGCCCCGCCAGGTCGGGAGGGTCGGAAGAGCAGTACTTC,CASSPARSGGSEEQYF
-,-,TRBV27,TRBJ1-1,TGTGCCAGCACCGACAGGCTGGGGACTGAAGCTTTCTTT,CASTDRLGTEAFF
many,TRBD2,TRBV6-1,TRBJ2-1,TGTGCCAGCAGTGAACTAGCGGGAGGTCCCAATGAGCAGTTCTTC,CASSELAGGPNEQFF
-,-,TRBV7-8,TRBJ2-3,TGTGCCGAAACGAAGCTTAGTGGGGTAACAGATACGCAGTATTTT,CAETKLSGVTDTQYF
few,TRBD2,TRBV7-2,TRBJ2-3,TGTGCCAGCAGCTTATTTGCTTCTAGCGGGAGGGCTACAGATACGCAGTATTTT,CASSLFASSGRATDTQYF
few,-,TRBV7-9,TRBJ2-3,TGTGCCAGCAGCTTAGAGACCCAAGGGGAAGATACGCAGTATTTT,CASSLETQGEDTQYF
few,-,TRBV4-1,TRBJ1-5,TGCGCCAGCAGCCAGGTCATTGGTCGACATCAGCCCCAGCATTTT,CASSQVIGRHQPQHF
-,-,TRBV11-1,TRBJ1-1,TGTGCCAGCAGCTTACCGGGCTGGGGTGAAGCTTTCTTT,CASSLPGWGEAFF
few,-,TRBV28,TRBJ2-7,TGTGCCAGCAGTCCGACCCCCTTTTTACCCCGCTCGGACGAGCAGTACTTC,CASSPTPFLPRSDEQYF
few,TRBD2,TRBV19,TRBJ2-5,TGTGCCAGTAGTTTGGGACTAGCGGGAACAGAGGGGACAGAGACCCAGTACTTC,CASSLGLAGTEGTETQYF
-,-,TRBV4-1,TRBJ1-1,TGCGCCAGCAGCCAAGGGAGAGAACTTGAAGCTTTCTTT,CASSQGRELEAFF
few,TRBD2,TRBV29-1,TRBJ2-3,TGCAGCGCTGCCGGGACTAGCGGCACAGATACGCAGTATTTT,CSAAGTSGTDTQYF
few,TRBD1,TRBV28,TRBJ1-2,TGTGCCAGCAGGAGGGACAGCCCTAACTATGGCTACACCTTC,CASRRDSPNYGYTF
-,-,TRBV21-1,TRBJ2-1,TGTGCCAGCAGCAAGGTCCCCCTGGATGAGCAGTTCTTC,CASSKVPLDEQFF